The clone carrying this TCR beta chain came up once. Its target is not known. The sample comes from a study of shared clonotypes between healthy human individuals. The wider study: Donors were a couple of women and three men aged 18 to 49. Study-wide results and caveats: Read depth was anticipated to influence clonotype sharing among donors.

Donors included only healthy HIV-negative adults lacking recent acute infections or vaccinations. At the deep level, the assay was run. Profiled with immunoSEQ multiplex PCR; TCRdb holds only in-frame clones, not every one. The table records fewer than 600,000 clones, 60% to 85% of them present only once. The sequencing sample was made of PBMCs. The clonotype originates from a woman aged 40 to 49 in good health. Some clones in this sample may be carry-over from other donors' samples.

CDR3 in amino acids: CASSLSGQSYTEAFF. The CDR3 bases are TGTGCCAGCAGTTTATCTGGACAATCGTACACTGAAGCTTTCTTT. J is TRBJ1-1 and V is TRBV27; D may be TRBD1 (5 bases). This CDR3 contains 15 residues. Germline CDR1 and CDR2: MNHEY and SMNVEV (reference sequence). V lost 0 bases and J lost 3, with 11 bases in between.